What follows describes a single TCR beta chain. Its specificity is unknown. The sample comes from a study of T-cell memory formation after mild COVID-19. Whole-study results and caveats: The appearance of some responding clones in pre-infection memory suggested that cross-reactive memory joined. There was no confirmation that second-wave clones peaking on day 37 were SARS-CoV-2 specific. Mostly located in CM and EM were contracting CD4+ clones, with contracting CD8+ clones located in EMRA.

The 5'RACE method, run with constant-segment primers, produced TCR alpha and TCR beta cDNA libraries (carrying sample barcodes and UMIs). TCRdb re-called the 5' RACE reads with MiXCR, one entry per CDR3 protein. The sample lists around 200,000 distinct CDR3 sequences, 8% to 11% occurring once. Sequencing used PBMCs or a T cell subset sorted from them (not recorded which). This receptor was obtained from a man between 18 and 35 years old who had mild COVID-19 (a few samples of this study predate the infection). Cell type and time point are not known.

The CDR3 bases are TGTGCCAGCAGCCAGGGACAGGGGAGTGAGACCCAGTACTTC. Translating gives CASSQGQGSETQYF. V and J are TRBV7-7 and TRBJ2-5, with 10 bases fitting TRBD1. The CDR3 is 14 residues long. V trimming: 5 bases; J trimming: 5 bases; junction bases outside the gene matches: 5. Germline-derived CDR1 and CDR2 are SSHAT and FNYEAQ (reference sequence).